This T cell receptor beta chain originates from a study of CD8 T cells in ankylosing spondylitis. TCRdb used MiXCR to reprocess the 5' RACE reads, holding one entry per CDR3 protein. This sample has approximately 140,000 distinct CDR3 sequences, with 7% to 10% found just once. Findings of the study overall: Significantly higher representation of disease-linked clones was reported for matched ankylosing spondylitis synovial fluid. A TCR beta motif of 8 or 9 highly homologous variants appeared characteristic of ankylosing spondylitis blood. Reactive arthritis synovial fluid and blood were previously reported to contain some motif variants.

In the case of this clonotype: Its antigen is unknown.

The source of this sequence is a male donor with ankylosing spondylitis. The source material was synovial fluid, either unsorted or a sorted T cell fraction (not recorded which).

CDR3 in DNA: TGCGCCAGCAGCTTGGTAATAGCGGGGAACTACGAGCAGTACTTC. Its translation: CASSLVIAGNYEQYF. The J gene is TRBJ2-7, the V gene TRBV5-1; 8 bases map to TRBD2. Germline V gives CDR1 SGHRS, CDR2 YFSETQ. The CDR3 loop spans 15 amino acids. With V trimmed by 0 bases and J by 3 bases, 5 bases remained unmatched. The full variable domain, in which reference TRBV5-1 and TRBJ2-7 provide the parts outside the CDR3, is KAGVTQTPRYLIKTRGQQVTLSCSPISGHRSVSWYQQTPGQGLQFLFEYFSETQRNKGNFPGRFSGRQFSNSRSEMNVSTLELGDSALYLCASSLVIAGNYEQYFGPGTRLTVT.